Listed here is a single T cell receptor (beta chain). Its antigen is unknown. The data stem from a study of T cell responses to AZD1222 COVID-19 vaccine. V was cut by 1 base and J by 7 bases, with 11 bases left in between. The CDR3 spans 14 residues. Germline-derived CDR1 and CDR2 are SGHRS and YFSETQ. Assay used: immunoSEQ multiplex PCR; TCRdb lists only in-frame clones, some missing. The sample consists of 140,000 to 150,000 clones, 93% of them appearing once. Study observations and caveats: White British donors predominated, females outnumbered males, and clonal diversity was possibly underestimated. Of the AZD1222 recipients, only 5 to 7 were seropositive at baseline.

The receptor comes from an adult in good health. The chain carries TRBV5-1 and TRBJ2-2; D remains unclear. The sequencing used peripheral blood, collected on day 0 of AZD1222 vaccination. CDR3 DNA sequence: TGCGCCAGCAGCTTGTACGAGGCAAGCGGGGAGCTGTTTTTT. Translation: CASSLYEASGELFF.